A selection of T cell receptor beta chains follows, all from one sample in a study of cytomegalovirus exposure and HLA in healthy donors. TCRdb's copy holds only in-frame clones and misses some; the assay was immunoSEQ multiplex PCR. The sample lists about 110,000 clones; 70% to 80% were seen once. The sequenced sample was PBMCs. Receptors originate from a man in his forties in good health and CMV-seronegative. The CDR3 runs from the conserved cysteine through the conserved F or W. A D gene is named only where the DNA matches it firmly. The listing skips clone size in some rows; elsewhere it reads once, few, many or a size class.

clone size: NA; D gene: NA; J gene: TRBJ1-2; V gene: TRBV7-6; CDR3 protein: CASSLPTDYGYTF; CDR3 DNA: TGTGCCAGCAGCTTACCGACAGACTATGGCTACACCTTC
clone size: few; D gene: NA; J gene: TRBJ2-7; V gene: TRBV18; CDR3 protein: CASSSTATYEQYF; CDR3 DNA: TGTGCCAGCTCAAGTACTGCCACCTACGAGCAGTACTTC
clone size: NA; D gene: TRBD2; J gene: TRBJ2-1; V gene: TRBV7-9; CDR3 protein: CSSSLALSSGGNEQFF; CDR3 DNA: TGTTCCAGCAGCTTAGCGCTTTCTAGCGGGGGCAATGAGCAGTTCTTC
clone size: NA; D gene: TRBD1; J gene: TRBJ1-1; V gene: TRBV28; CDR3 protein: CASSPSDRDGTEAFF; CDR3 DNA: TGTGCCAGCAGTCCAAGCGACAGGGACGGCACTGAAGCTTTCTTT
clone size: NA; D gene: TRBD2; J gene: TRBJ2-4; V gene: TRBV30; CDR3 protein: CAWSAGGANIQYF; CDR3 DNA: TGTGCCTGGAGCGCGGGGGGCGCGAACATTCAGTACTTC
clone size: NA; D gene: NA; J gene: TRBJ1-5; V gene: TRBV7-2; CDR3 protein: CASRLPGDQPQHF; CDR3 DNA: TGTGCCAGCAGACTCCCGGGGGATCAGCCCCAGCATTTT
clone size: NA; D gene: TRBD2; J gene: TRBJ2-1; V gene: TRBV9; CDR3 protein: CASSAGTSGYNEQFF; CDR3 DNA: TGTGCCAGCAGCGCCGGGACTAGCGGCTACAATGAGCAGTTCTTC
clone size: few; D gene: NA; J gene: TRBJ1-5; V gene: TRBV6-6; CDR3 protein: CASTPGRDQPQHF; CDR3 DNA: TGTGCCAGCACCCCGGGCAGGGATCAGCCCCAGCATTTT
clone size: NA; D gene: NA; J gene: TRBJ2-7; V gene: TRBV5-4; CDR3 protein: CASSSLSLTYEQYF; CDR3 DNA: TGTGCCAGCAGTTCCCTTTCACTGACCTACGAGCAGTACTTC
clone size: NA; D gene: NA; J gene: TRBJ2-3; V gene: TRBV7-9; CDR3 protein: CASSQGSEGTDTQYF; CDR3 DNA: TGTGCCAGCAGCCAGGGGAGTGAGGGCACAGATACGCAGTATTTT
clone size: NA; D gene: NA; J gene: TRBJ1-1; V gene: TRBV6-5; CDR3 protein: CASRPRRLNTEAFF; CDR3 DNA: TGTGCCAGCAGGCCGAGGAGGTTGAACACTGAAGCTTTCTTT
clone size: NA; D gene: NA; J gene: TRBJ1-1; V gene: TRBV6-1; CDR3 protein: CASTPWGGNTEAFF; CDR3 DNA: TGTGCCAGCACCCCGTGGGGAGGGAACACTGAAGCTTTCTTT
clone size: NA; D gene: NA; J gene: TRBJ2-1; V gene: TRBV7-9; CDR3 protein: CASSVYQQFQHNEQFF; CDR3 DNA: TGTGCCAGCAGCGTATATCAACAGTTTCAGCACAATGAGCAGTTCTTC
clone size: few; D gene: TRBD1; J gene: TRBJ1-2; V gene: TRBV4-1; CDR3 protein: CASSPTGGAPDYGYTF; CDR3 DNA: TGCGCCAGCAGCCCCACAGGGGGCGCTCCCGACTATGGCTACACCTTC
clone size: NA; D gene: NA; J gene: TRBJ1-1; V gene: TRBV7-9; CDR3 protein: CASSFGGGNTEAFF; CDR3 DNA: TGTGCCAGCAGCTTTGGGGGGGGGAACACTGAAGCTTTCTTT
clone size: NA; D gene: TRBD2; J gene: TRBJ2-2; V gene: TRBV4-1; CDR3 protein: CASSPLAGGPGELFF; CDR3 DNA: TGCGCCAGCAGCCCACTAGCGGGAGGGCCCGGGGAGCTGTTTTTT
clone size: few; D gene: NA; J gene: TRBJ2-1; V gene: TRBV7-8; CDR3 protein: CASSFIRGIRYNEQFF; CDR3 DNA: TGTGCCAGCAGCTTTATCCGCGGGATTCGCTACAATGAGCAGTTCTTC
clone size: NA; D gene: NA; J gene: TRBJ2-7; V gene: TRBV5-8; CDR3 protein: CASSFEAGRLFDEQYF; CDR3 DNA: TGTGCCAGCAGCTTCGAGGCAGGGCGGCTATTCGACGAGCAGTACTTC
clone size: once; D gene: NA; J gene: TRBJ1-2; V gene: TRBV7-2; CDR3 protein: CASSLGLRGYTF; CDR3 DNA: TGTGCCAGCAGCTTAGGACTAAGGGGCTACACCTTC
clone size: NA; D gene: TRBD1; J gene: TRBJ2-7; V gene: TRBV4-2; CDR3 protein: CASSQATGDEQYF; CDR3 DNA: TGTGCCAGCAGCCAAGCGACAGGGGACGAGCAGTACTTC
clone size: few; D gene: TRBD1; J gene: TRBJ2-1; V gene: TRBV9; CDR3 protein: CASSPPGTESYNEQFF; CDR3 DNA: TGTGCCAGCAGCCCCCCCGGGACAGAGTCCTACAATGAGCAGTTCTTC
clone size: NA; D gene: NA; J gene: TRBJ2-4; V gene: TRBV27; CDR3 protein: CASSFLGSGAKNIQYF; CDR3 DNA: TGTGCCAGCAGTTTCCTCGGGAGTGGAGCCAAAAACATTCAGTACTTC
clone size: NA; D gene: NA; J gene: TRBJ1-5; V gene: TRBV7-8; CDR3 protein: CASSADRNQPQHF; CDR3 DNA: TGTGCCAGCAGCGCAGACAGAAATCAGCCCCAGCATTTT
clone size: NA; D gene: NA; J gene: TRBJ1-1; V gene: TRBV5-1; CDR3 protein: CASRFGTLDTEAFF; CDR3 DNA: TGCGCCAGCAGGTTTGGGACTTTGGACACTGAAGCTTTCTTT
clone size: NA; D gene: NA; J gene: TRBJ2-5; V gene: TRBV5-4; CDR3 protein: CASNRGAQGSQETQYF; CDR3 DNA: TGTGCCAGCAACCGGGGGGCCCAGGGCAGCCAAGAGACCCAGTACTTC
clone size: NA; D gene: TRBD1; J gene: TRBJ1-3; V gene: TRBV7-9; CDR3 protein: CASSPQRGQSLISGNTIYF; CDR3 DNA: TGTGCCAGCAGCCCTCAGAGGGGACAGTCCCTTATCTCTGGAAACACCATATATTTT
clone size: NA; D gene: NA; J gene: TRBJ1-1; V gene: TRBV7-6; CDR3 protein: CASSLQMDTEAFF; CDR3 DNA: TGTGCCAGCAGCTTACAGATGGACACTGAAGCTTTCTTT
clone size: NA; D gene: TRBD2; J gene: TRBJ2-5; V gene: TRBV7-3; CDR3 protein: CASSIGTSGLQTQYF; CDR3 DNA: TGTGCCAGCAGCATCGGGACTAGCGGCCTCCAGACCCAGTACTTC
clone size: NA; D gene: TRBD1; J gene: TRBJ1-5; V gene: TRBV15; CDR3 protein: CATSRKGQGSIGNQPQHF; CDR3 DNA: TGTGCCACCAGCAGGAAAGGACAGGGTTCAATCGGCAATCAGCCCCAGCATTTT
clone size: NA; D gene: NA; J gene: TRBJ1-2; V gene: TRBV27; CDR3 protein: CASSVLGSLGYGYTF; CDR3 DNA: TGTGCCAGCAGCGTCCTCGGGTCTTTGGGCTATGGCTACACCTTC
clone size: once; D gene: NA; J gene: TRBJ2-7; V gene: TRBV7-2; CDR3 protein: CASSFAQGDYEQYF; CDR3 DNA: TGTGCCAGCAGCTTCGCACAGGGCGACTACGAGCAGTACTTC
clone size: NA; D gene: NA; J gene: TRBJ1-1; V gene: TRBV7-2; CDR3 protein: CASSLIGGTEAFF; CDR3 DNA: TGTGCCAGCAGCTTAATTGGAGGCACTGAAGCTTTCTTT
clone size: NA; D gene: NA; J gene: TRBJ2-2; V gene: TRBV29-1; CDR3 protein: CSAERVGTNTGELFF; CDR3 DNA: TGCAGCGCCGAGCGGGTAGGGACGAACACCGGGGAGCTGTTTTTT
clone size: few; D gene: NA; J gene: TRBJ1-2; V gene: TRBV5-4; CDR3 protein: CASRNLDRLYYGYTF; CDR3 DNA: TGTGCCAGCAGGAATCTTGACAGATTATACTATGGCTACACCTTC
clone size: few; D gene: NA; J gene: TRBJ1-6; V gene: TRBV28; CDR3 protein: CASGDSHSYNSPLHF; CDR3 DNA: TGTGCCAGCGGCGACAGCCACTCTTATAATTCACCCCTCCACTTT
clone size: NA; D gene: NA; J gene: TRBJ2-2; V gene: TRBV6-5; CDR3 protein: CASSYSRIGELFF; CDR3 DNA: TGTGCCAGCAGTTACTCCAGAATCGGGGAGCTGTTTTTT
clone size: NA; D gene: TRBD1; J gene: TRBJ2-7; V gene: TRBV5-6; CDR3 protein: CASSPGTAYEQYF; CDR3 DNA: TGTGCCAGCAGCCCTGGGACAGCCTACGAGCAGTACTTC
clone size: NA; D gene: TRBD1; J gene: TRBJ1-5; V gene: TRBV7-9; CDR3 protein: CSSSRDRSHQPQHF; CDR3 DNA: TGTTCCAGCAGCCGGGACAGGTCCCATCAGCCCCAGCATTTT
clone size: few; D gene: TRBD1; J gene: TRBJ2-6; V gene: TRBV14; CDR3 protein: CASSQGTGYGANVLTF; CDR3 DNA: TGTGCCAGCAGCCAAGGGACAGGGTACGGGGCCAACGTCCTGACTTTC
clone size: few; D gene: TRBD2; J gene: TRBJ2-1; V gene: TRBV7-8; CDR3 protein: CASSSRGRGSSYNEQFF; CDR3 DNA: TGTGCCAGCAGCTCCCGCGGGAGGGGGAGCTCCTACAATGAGCAGTTCTTC
clone size: NA; D gene: NA; J gene: TRBJ1-3; V gene: TRBV18; CDR3 protein: CASSPRDMGGNTIYF; CDR3 DNA: TGTGCCAGCTCACCGAGGGACATGGGTGGAAACACCATATATTTT
clone size: NA; D gene: NA; J gene: TRBJ1-2; V gene: TRBV30; CDR3 protein: CACRENYGYTF; CDR3 DNA: TGTGCCTGCCGCGAGAACTATGGCTACACCTTC
clone size: once; D gene: NA; J gene: TRBJ2-7; V gene: TRBV21-1; CDR3 protein: CASSKAQGLYEQYF; CDR3 DNA: TGTGCCAGCAGCAAAGCCCAGGGCCTCTACGAGCAGTACTTC
clone size: NA; D gene: NA; J gene: TRBJ1-5; V gene: TRBV7-9; CDR3 protein: CSSSFGGINQPQHF; CDR3 DNA: TGTTCCAGCAGCTTCGGAGGGATTAATCAGCCCCAGCATTTT